Described below is a single T cell receptor beta chain sequence and its context. What it recognizes is unknown. The table came from immunoSEQ multiplex PCR; TCRdb's copy has only in-frame clones and leaves some out. The data show 150,000 to 200,000 clones, 92% seen once. This sample stems from a study of T cell responses to AZD1222 COVID-19 vaccine. Whole-study results and caveats: Seropositive AZD1222 recipients at baseline numbered only five or six. Unmutated variant regions reportedly attract nearly half of all spike-specific TCRs.

There are 15 residues in the CDR3. The germline CDR1 and CDR2 sequences are MNHNS and SASEGT. With V trimmed by 3 bases and J by 3 bases, 5 bases remained unmatched. Sequencing was performed on peripheral blood, taken on day 0 of AZD1222 vaccination. The chain combines TRBV6-1 with TRBJ1-1, with 9 bases matching TRBD1. The clonotype comes from an adult in good health. The CDR3 sequence is CASSERDRVDTEAFF. The CDR3 nucleotides read TGTGCCAGCAGTGAGCGGGACAGGGTGGACACTGAAGCTTTCTTT.